This T cell receptor (beta chain) was documented in a study of cytomegalovirus exposure and HLA in healthy donors. Study as a whole: Of approximately 400 genotyped donors, around 76% clustered with self-reported Caucasian donors.

CDR1 MNHNS and CDR2 SASEGT come from the germline V gene. CDR3 length equals 13 residues. The V segment lost 3 bases and the J segment 6 bases; nucleotides outside the gene matches: 3. Vbeta (60) and Jbeta (13) primers were used in the PCR. Clones were read by immunoSEQ multiplex PCR, and TCRdb kept only the in-frame ones, dropping some. The sample has under 200,000 clones, and its top ten clones hold almost 6.5%. It was healthy bone marrow donors who served as donors. The V call is TRBV6-1, the J call TRBJ1-1; TRBD1 matches at 8 bases. Sequencing input: PBMCs. This TCR came from a man aged 30-40 years in good health and CMV-seronegative. CDR3 amino acids: CASSETGVPEAFF. The DNA for the CDR3 is TGTGCCAGCAGTGAGACAGGGGTACCTGAAGCTTTCTTT.